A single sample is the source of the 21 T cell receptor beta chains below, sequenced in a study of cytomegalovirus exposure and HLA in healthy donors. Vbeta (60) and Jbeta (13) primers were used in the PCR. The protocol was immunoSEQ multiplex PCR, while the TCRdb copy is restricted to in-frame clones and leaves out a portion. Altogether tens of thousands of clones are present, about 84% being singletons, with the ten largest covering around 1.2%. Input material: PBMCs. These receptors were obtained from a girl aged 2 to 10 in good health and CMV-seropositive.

The DNA for the CDR3 is TGTGCTAGTGGATCGACAGGGTTTATTGATGGCTACACCTTC. Translated, it gives CASGSTGFIDGYTF. The chain joins TRBV12-5 to TRBJ1-2, with 7 bases that match TRBD1. The germline gives CDR1 LGHNT, CDR2 FRNRAP. This CDR3 is built from 14 residues. J lost 6 bases, V lost 6 bases, and 10 bases had no gene match.

The CDR3 spells CASSLGGDRGYEQYF. CDR3 coding DNA: TGTGCCAGCAGCTTAGGAGGGGACAGGGGGTACGAGCAGTACTTC. The chain couples TRBV7-6 to TRBJ2-7, with 11 bases lining up with TRBD1. Germline CDR1 reads SGHVS; CDR2 reads FNYEAQ. This CDR3 has 15 amino acids. The ends lost 1 base at V and 4 bases at J; junction bases unmatched: 3.

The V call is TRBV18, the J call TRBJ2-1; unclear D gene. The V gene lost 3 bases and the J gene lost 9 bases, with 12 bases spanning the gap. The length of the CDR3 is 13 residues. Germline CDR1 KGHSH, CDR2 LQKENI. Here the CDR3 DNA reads TGTGCCAGCTCACCCCCCAATGTCGGTGAGCAGTTCTTC. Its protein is CASSPPNVGEQFF.

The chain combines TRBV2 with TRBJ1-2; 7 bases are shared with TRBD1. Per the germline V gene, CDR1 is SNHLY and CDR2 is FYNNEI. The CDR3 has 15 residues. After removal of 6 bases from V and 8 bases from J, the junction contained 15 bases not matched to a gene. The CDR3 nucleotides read TGTGCCAGCAGGAAGGGACAGTGGGGTGAAGGGGGCTACACCTTC. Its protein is CASRKGQWGEGGYTF. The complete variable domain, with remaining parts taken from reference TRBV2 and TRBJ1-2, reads EPEVTQTPSHQVTQMGQEVILRCVPISNHLYFYWYRQILGQKVEFLVSFYNNEISEKSEIFDDQFSVERPDGSNFTLKIRSTKLEDSAMYFCASRKGQWGEGGYTFGSGTRLTVV.

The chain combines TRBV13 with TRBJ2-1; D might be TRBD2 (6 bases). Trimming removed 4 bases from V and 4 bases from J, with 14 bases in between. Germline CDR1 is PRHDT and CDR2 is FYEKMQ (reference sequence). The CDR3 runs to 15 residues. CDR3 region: CASSSPAGLYNEQFF. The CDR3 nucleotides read TGTGCCAGCAGCTCTCCAGCGGGTTTGTACAATGAGCAGTTCTTC.

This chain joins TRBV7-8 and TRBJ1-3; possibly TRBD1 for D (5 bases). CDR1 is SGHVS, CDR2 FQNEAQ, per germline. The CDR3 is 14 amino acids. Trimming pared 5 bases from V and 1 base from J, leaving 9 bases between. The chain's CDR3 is CASSGRASGNTIYF. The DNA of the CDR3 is TGTGCCAGCAGCGGCAGGGCTTCTGGAAACACCATATATTTT.

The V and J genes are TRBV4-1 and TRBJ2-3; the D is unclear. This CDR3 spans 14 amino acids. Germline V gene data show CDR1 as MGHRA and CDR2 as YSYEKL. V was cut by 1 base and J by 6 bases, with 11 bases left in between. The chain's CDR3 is CASSQVSFRDTQYF. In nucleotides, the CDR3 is TGCGCCAGCAGCCAAGTGTCGTTTCGGGATACGCAGTATTTT.

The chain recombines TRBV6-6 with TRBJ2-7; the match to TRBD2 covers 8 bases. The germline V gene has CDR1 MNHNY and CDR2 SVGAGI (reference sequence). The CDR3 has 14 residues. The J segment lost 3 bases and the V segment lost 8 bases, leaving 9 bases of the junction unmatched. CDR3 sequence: CASGIAGPYYEQYF. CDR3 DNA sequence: TGTGCCAGCGGTATAGCGGGACCTTACTACGAGCAGTACTTC.

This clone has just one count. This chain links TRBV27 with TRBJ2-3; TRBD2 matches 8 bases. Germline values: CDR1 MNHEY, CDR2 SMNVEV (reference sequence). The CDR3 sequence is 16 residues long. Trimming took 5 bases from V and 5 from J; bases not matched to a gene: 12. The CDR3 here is CASSPGGGRRGDTQYF. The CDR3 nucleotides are TGTGCCAGCAGTCCGGGGGGCGGGAGGCGCGGAGATACGCAGTATTTT.

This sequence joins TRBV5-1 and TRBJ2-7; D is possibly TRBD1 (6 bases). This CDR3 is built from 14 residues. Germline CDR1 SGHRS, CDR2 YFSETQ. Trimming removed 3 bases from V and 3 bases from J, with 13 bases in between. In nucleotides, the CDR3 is TGCGCCAGCAGCTCCTCCGGACAGCTCTACGAGCAGTACTTC. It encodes CASSSSGQLYEQYF. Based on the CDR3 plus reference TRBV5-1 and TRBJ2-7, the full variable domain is KAGVTQTPRYLIKTRGQQVTLSCSPISGHRSVSWYQQTPGQGLQFLFEYFSETQRNKGNFPGRFSGRQFSNSRSEMNVSTLELGDSALYLCASSSSGQLYEQYFGPGTRLTVT.

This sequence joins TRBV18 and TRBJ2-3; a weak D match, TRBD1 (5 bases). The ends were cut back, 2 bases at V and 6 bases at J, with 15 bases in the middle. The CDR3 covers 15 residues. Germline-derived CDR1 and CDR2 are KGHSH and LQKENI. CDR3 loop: CASSPIQGSYDTQYF. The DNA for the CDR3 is TGTGCCAGCTCACCAATCCAGGGATCGTACGATACGCAGTATTTT.

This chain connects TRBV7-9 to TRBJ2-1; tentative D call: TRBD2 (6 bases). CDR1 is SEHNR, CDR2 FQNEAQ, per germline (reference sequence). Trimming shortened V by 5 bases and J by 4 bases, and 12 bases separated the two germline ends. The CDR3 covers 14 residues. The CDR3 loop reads CASSVDREYNEQFF. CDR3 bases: TGTGCCAGCAGCGTGGACCGGGAGTACAATGAGCAGTTCTTC.

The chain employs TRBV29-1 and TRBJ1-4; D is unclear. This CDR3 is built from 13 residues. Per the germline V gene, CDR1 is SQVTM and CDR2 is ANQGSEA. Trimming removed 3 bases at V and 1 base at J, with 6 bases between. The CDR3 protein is CSVDGETNEKLFF. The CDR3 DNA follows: TGCAGCGTTGACGGAGAAACTAATGAAAAACTGTTTTTT.

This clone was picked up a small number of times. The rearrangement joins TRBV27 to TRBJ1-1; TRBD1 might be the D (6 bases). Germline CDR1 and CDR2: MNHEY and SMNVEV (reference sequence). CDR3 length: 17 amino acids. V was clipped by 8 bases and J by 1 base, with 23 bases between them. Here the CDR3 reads CASQAGAKPGANTEAFF. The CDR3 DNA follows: TGTGCCAGCCAAGCAGGGGCGAAACCAGGGGCGAACACTGAAGCTTTCTTT.

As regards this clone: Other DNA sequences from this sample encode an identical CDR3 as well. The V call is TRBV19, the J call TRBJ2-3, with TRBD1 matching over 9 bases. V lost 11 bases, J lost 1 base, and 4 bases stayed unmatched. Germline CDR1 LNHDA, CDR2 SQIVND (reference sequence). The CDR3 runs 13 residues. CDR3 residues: CASRTGGTDTQYF. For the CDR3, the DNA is TGTGCCTCTAGGACAGGGGGCACAGATACGCAGTATTTT.

The DNA of the CDR3 is TGCAGCGTGAGTAATACCGGGGACAATGAGCAGTTCTTC. This translates into CSVSNTGDNEQFF. The chain links TRBV29-1 to TRBJ2-1; D is possibly TRBD2 (5 bases). Germline CDR1 reads SQVTM; CDR2 reads ANQGSEA. The CDR3 sequence is 13 residues long. Deletions cut 6 bases from V and 5 bases from J, with 14 bases between.

CDR3 region: CASSLAGFNTEAFF. For the CDR3, the DNA is TGCGCCAGCAGCTTGGCAGGATTCAACACTGAAGCTTTCTTT. The J gene is TRBJ1-1, the V gene TRBV5-1, with unresolved D. V was pared by 0 bases and J by 2 bases, with 8 bases between. The CDR3 is made up of 14 amino acids. Germline-derived CDR1 and CDR2 are SGHRS and YFSETQ. The full variable domain, with the rest looked up from reference TRBV5-1 and TRBJ1-1, is KAGVTQTPRYLIKTRGQQVTLSCSPISGHRSVSWYQQTPGQGLQFLFEYFSETQRNKGNFPGRFSGRQFSNSRSEMNVSTLELGDSALYLCASSLAGFNTEAFFGQGTRLTVV.

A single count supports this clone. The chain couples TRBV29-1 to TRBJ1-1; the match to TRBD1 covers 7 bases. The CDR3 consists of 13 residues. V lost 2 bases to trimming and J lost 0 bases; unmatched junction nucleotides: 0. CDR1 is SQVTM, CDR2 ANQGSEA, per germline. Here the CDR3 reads CSVEQGVNTEAFF. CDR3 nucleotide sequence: TGCAGCGTTGAACAGGGGGTGAACACTGAAGCTTTCTTT.

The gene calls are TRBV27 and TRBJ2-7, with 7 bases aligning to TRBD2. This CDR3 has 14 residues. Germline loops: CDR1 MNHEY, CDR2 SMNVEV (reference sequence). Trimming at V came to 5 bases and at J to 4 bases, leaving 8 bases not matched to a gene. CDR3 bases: TGTGCCAGCAGTCGGACTAGTCAAACGTACGAGCAGTACTTC. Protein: CASSRTSQTYEQYF.

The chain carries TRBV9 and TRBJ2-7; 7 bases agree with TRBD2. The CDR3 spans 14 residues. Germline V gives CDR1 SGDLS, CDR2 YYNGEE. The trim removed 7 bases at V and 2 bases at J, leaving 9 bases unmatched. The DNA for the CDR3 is TGTGCCAGCGCGGGGGACTTAGCTCCCTACGAGCAGTACTTC. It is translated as CASAGDLAPYEQYF.

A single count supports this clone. The CDR3 region is CASRTGGHLYGYTF. The CDR3 nucleotides read TGTGCCAGCAGGACGGGGGGACACCTTTATGGCTACACCTTC. The rearrangement links TRBV6-1 to TRBJ1-2, with D possibly being TRBD1 (6 bases). Looked up from germline, CDR1 is MNHNS and CDR2 is SASEGT. Trimming cost V 6 bases and J 5 bases, with 16 bases left between them. This CDR3 is built from 14 residues.